Following are 5 T cell receptor beta chains from one sample sequenced in a study of blood T cells in healthy people across ages. Using a J-beta primer mix together with a sample-barcoded 5' primer, a second PCR was run for roughly 6 to 12 cycles. TCRdb used MiXCR to reprocess the 5' RACE reads, holding one entry per CDR3 protein. Here the sample spans hundreds of thousands of distinct CDR3 sequences, approximately 43% being singletons. Material: blood. The receptor set was obtained from a woman aged 55 to 70 in good health.

The count of this clonotype is one. This chain links TRBV7-3 with TRBJ2-5; TRBD2 matches 11 bases. V shed 5 bases and J 11 bases; nucleotides not matched to a gene: 13. Germline CDR1 and CDR2: SGHTA and FQGTGA. The CDR3 extends over 15 amino acids. The CDR3 loop reads CASSKLAGVDNEQYF. CDR3 nucleotides: TGTGCCAGCAGCAAACTAGCGGGGGTGGACAATGAGCAGTACTTC.

Ten or more counts support this clonotype. The chain links TRBV9 to TRBJ1-6; D ambiguous. Trimming took 0 bases from V and 6 from J, leaving 10 bases between them. The CDR3 consists of 15 residues. The germline V gene has CDR1 SGDLS and CDR2 YYNGEE. CDR3 DNA sequence: TGTGCCAGCAGCGTAGAAGCTACAGCTAATTCACCCCTCCACTTT. It is translated as CASSVEATANSPLHF. Full variable domain (rest looked up from reference TRBV9 and TRBJ1-6): DSGVTQTPKHLITATGQRVTLRCSPRSGDLSVYWYQQSLDQGLQFLIQYYNGEERAKGNILERFSAQQFPDLHSELNLSSLELGDSALYFCASSVEATANSPLHFGNGTRLTVT.

The sample holds many counts of this clonotype. The chain's CDR3 is CSAPDSFSYNEQYF. DNA for the CDR3: TGCAGTGCTCCGGACTCTTTCTCCTACAATGAGCAGTACTTC. The chain recombines TRBV20-1 with TRBJ2-1, with D possibly being TRBD2 (5 bases). The end of the DNA aligns better with TRBJ2-7, so the J call may be wrong. The CDR3 is made up of 14 amino acids. Germline CDR1 DFQATT, CDR2 SNEGSKA (reference sequence).

V gene TRBV2 combines with J gene TRBJ1-5; D is unclear. CDR1 and CDR2 from the germline V gene are SNHLY and FYNNEI. Deletions cut 4 bases from V and 5 bases from J, with 15 bases between. The CDR3 sequence is 15 residues long. CDR3 loop: CASSGGDSGYQPQHF. The CDR3, as DNA: TGTGCCAGCAGTGGTGGAGATAGTGGGTATCAGCCCCAGCATTTT.

As for this clonotype: One junction end does not reproduce the germline sequence, and a read error may be involved. The rearrangement uses TRBV20-1 and TRBJ2-7; 8 bases are shared with TRBD1. The J call may be wrong; the DNA end is better matched by TRBJ2-4. The V gene's germline CDR1 is DFQATT and CDR2 SNEGSKA (reference sequence). This CDR3 is built from 13 residues. CDR3 amino acids: CSAGQGAKSIQYF. The CDR3 DNA reads TGCAGTGCTGGGCAGGGGGCCAAAAGCATTCAGTACTTC.